This T cell receptor (beta chain) was found in a study of metastatic and nonmetastatic thyroid tumors. The overall study: The authors compared repertoires across blood and tumor or nodule tissue from malignant and benign thyroid patients. Broader study findings: In blood and tumor, TCR beta diversity was reportedly significantly higher in malignant thyroid tumors than in benign nodules.

This clone showed up many times. Its antigen is as yet unknown. Until they underwent thyroid surgery, no patient had received any treatment. In the original processing: To classify distant metastasis in papillary thyroid cancer, a model was built from CDR3 differences across clinicopathological groups. TCRdb reanalyzed the PCR reads with MiXCR. V and J calls and clone size were set by TCRdb, not the authors. The sample has under 95,000 clones; about 12% are singletons. Sequencing was performed on blood. The source is a female donor with papillary thyroid cancer or a benign thyroid nodule (not recorded which). Some clones in this sample may be carry-over from other donors' samples.

The CDR3 protein is CASTQRWTGMNTEAFF. CDR3 sequence (DNA): TGTGCCAGTACCCAACGGTGGACAGGGATGAACACTGAAGCTTTCTTT. This sequence joins TRBV19 and TRBJ1-1; 8 bases map to TRBD1. This CDR3 spans 16 amino acids. Germline lookup yields CDR1 LNHDA and CDR2 SQIVND (reference sequence). V lost 7 bases, J lost 0 bases, and 10 bases stayed unmatched.